The T cell receptor (beta chain) described here comes from a study of blood T cells in healthy people across ages. Study-level information: About one barcoded TCR beta cDNA was captured per two T cells. Overall study findings and caveats: Per-million-T-cell TCR beta diversity fell roughly linearly with age. In long-lived donors, naive CD4+ cell counts and diversity exceeded those of aged donors.

The CDR3 has 15 residues. From germline, CDR1 is SGHAT and CDR2 FQNNGV. After removal of 6 bases from V and 7 bases from J, the junction contained 12 bases not matched to a gene. Each donor's blood draw was approximately 10 milliliters of peripheral blood. Through a sample-barcoded 5' primer and a J-beta primer mix, a second PCR was run for roughly 7 to 12 cycles. Each CDR3 protein is one row after TCRdb ran MiXCR on the 5' RACE reads. This table has over a million distinct CDR3 sequences, roughly 43% appearing once. Of note for this clonotype: Its antigen is unknown.

The V call is TRBV11-2, the J call TRBJ2-1; 7 positions match TRBD1. Sequencing was done on a sample of blood. The clonotype originates from a woman aged 18-29 years in good health. CDR3 amino acids: CASRGGGMVGNEQFF. The CDR3 bases are TGTGCCAGCAGAGGGGGCGGCATGGTTGGGAATGAGCAGTTCTTC.